This TCR beta chain is drawn from a study of OX40 agonist ivuxolimab in advanced cancers. Study-level findings and limits: Expanded clones tended on average to be more numerous among CD8+ T cells than CD4+.

Using immunoSEQ multiplex PCR, the repertoire was profiled, and TCRdb retains in-frame clones only, with some absent. The sample includes under 50,000 clones, approximately 86% of them seen just once. On this clone: No antigen is known for it.

Trimming took off 0 bases at V and 0 bases at J, with 9 bases between the two ends. The CDR3 extends over 15 amino acids. Germline CDR1 reads LNHNV; CDR2 reads YYDKDF (reference sequence). Sequenced here: CD4+ or CD8+ T cells sorted from blood, sampled in a trial of the OX40 agonist ivuxolimab. This chain joins TRBV15 and TRBJ2-7; D not resolved. This TCR was sampled from an adult with an advanced solid tumor such as melanoma, head and neck, liver or kidney cancer. The CDR3 is CATSRDDWNSYEQYF. The CDR3 DNA is TGTGCCACCAGCAGAGATGATTGGAACTCCTACGAGCAGTACTTC.